Listed below are T cell receptor beta chains from one sample, sequenced in a study of blood T cell repertoires in COVID-19. Libraries were prepared by immunoSEQ multiplex PCR; TCRdb keeps only in-frame clonotypes and omits some of them. This table holds over 200,000 clones, approximately 81% found once. The sequenced sample consisted of PBMCs or T cells enriched from blood (not recorded which). These receptors originate from a man aged 40-49 years who had recovered from COVID-19. Both conserved end residues are part of each CDR3. D genes are given only for firm matches. Clone size, where shown, is once, few, many, or a class for clones that have expanded.

d_call	v_call	j_call	clone_size	cdr3_nt	cdr3_aa
-	TRBV10-1	TRBJ2-7	-	TGCGCCAGCAGTAGGAGGGCCTACGAGCAGTACTTC	CASSRRAYEQYF
-	TRBV7-2	TRBJ2-3	-	TGTGCCAGCAGAGAATACATAGATACGCAGTATTTT	CASREYIDTQYF
TRBD2	TRBV6-2/TRBV6-3	TRBJ2-5	-	TGTGCCAGCAGTTACTCGACGCTAGCGGGAGCTCCGGAGACCCAGTACTTC	CASSYSTLAGAPETQYF
TRBD1	TRBV7-9	TRBJ2-5	-	TGTGCCAGTAGACCAGGGACAGCCGAGACCCAGTACTTC	CASRPGTAETQYF
TRBD1	TRBV4-1	TRBJ2-7	few	TGCGCCAGCAGCCCGGACAGGGGAAGAATCTACGAGCAGTACTTC	CASSPDRGRIYEQYF
-	TRBV15	TRBJ1-1	-	TGTGCCACCAGCAGAGTCCGGACAGAGAACACTGAAGCTTTCTTT	CATSRVRTENTEAFF
-	TRBV10-3	TRBJ2-7	-	TGTGCCATCAGCGATATTCCTCAGGGGTCCTACGAGCAGTACTTC	CAISDIPQGSYEQYF
-	TRBV30	TRBJ1-4	few	TGTGCCTGGAGTGCTGGAGGGGAGAATCGGGAAAAACTGTTTTTT	CAWSAGGENREKLFF
-	TRBV3-1/TRBV3-2	TRBJ2-1	-	TGTGCCAGCAGCCAAGGATGGGCATACAATGAGCAGTTCTTC	CASSQGWAYNEQFF
TRBD1	TRBV19	TRBJ1-5	-	TGTGCCAGTAGTATGACAGGGAATCAGCCCCAGCATTTT	CASSMTGNQPQHF
TRBD2	TRBV5-8	TRBJ2-7	-	TGTGCCAGCAGCTTCGGGACTATTAACTACGAGCAGTACTTC	CASSFGTINYEQYF
TRBD1	TRBV3-1/TRBV3-2	TRBJ1-4	-	TGTGCCAGCAGCCAAGACGGACAGGGGTTTGAAAAACTGTTTTTT	CASSQDGQGFEKLFF
TRBD1	TRBV4-3	TRBJ2-3	-	TGCGCCAGCAGCCAAGCCGAAACAGGGGCCCAAGATACGCAGTATTTT	CASSQAETGAQDTQYF
-	TRBV7-9	TRBJ1-2	-	TGTGCCAGCAGCCCCCAAGGGGACACCTATGGCTACACCTTC	CASSPQGDTYGYTF
-	TRBV19	TRBJ1-5	once	TGTGCCAGTAGTATTGAGCCCTCGCCCCAGCATTTT	CASSIEPSPQHF
TRBD2	TRBV4-1	TRBJ2-1	-	TGCGCCAGCAGCTCCTCCGGGACTAGCGGCTACAATGAGCAGTTCTTC	CASSSSGTSGYNEQFF
TRBD1	TRBV2	TRBJ2-5	-	TGTGCCAGCAGTGTCTTGACAGGGTTAGAGACCCAGTACTTC	CASSVLTGLETQYF
TRBD1	TRBV2	TRBJ1-5	-	TGTGCCAGCAGGGAAATCGGGACAGCCGATCCCAATCAGCCCCAGCATTTT	CASREIGTADPNQPQHF
-	TRBV7-2	TRBJ2-5	-	TGTGCCAGCAGCACCCGGACACAAGAGACCCAGTACTTC	CASSTRTQETQYF
-	TRBV7-2	TRBJ1-1	-	TGTGCCAGCAGCTTAGGTCCGGTCATGAACACTGAAGCTTTCTTT	CASSLGPVMNTEAFF
-	TRBV5-4	TRBJ1-1	-	TGTGCCAGCAGCTCTCCGGGAAACATGAACACTGAAGCTTTCTTT	CASSSPGNMNTEAFF
-	TRBV30	TRBJ1-2	few	TGTGCCTGGAGTGTACGCTCGGGGGGAGTAGGCTACACCTTC	CAWSVRSGGVGYTF
TRBD2	TRBV7-3	TRBJ2-1	-	TGTGCCAGCAGCCAGAGGACTAGCGGGAACGATGAGCAGTTCTTC	CASSQRTSGNDEQFF
-	TRBV6-1	TRBJ1-2	-	TGTGCCAGCAGTGAAGTGGGGGGCTATGGCTACACCTTC	CASSEVGGYGYTF
TRBD2	TRBV7-3	TRBJ2-5	-	TGTGCCAGCAGCCCGACTAGCGGATATGAGACCCAGTACTTC	CASSPTSGYETQYF
-	TRBV19	TRBJ1-6	-	TGTGCCAGTAACATTGATTCAGGATCACCCCTCCACTTT	CASNIDSGSPLHF
-	TRBV12-3/TRBV12-4	TRBJ2-3	-	TGTGCCAGCAGTTTCGAACTCTACCCTAAGTATTTT	CASSFELYPKYF
TRBD2	TRBV19	TRBJ2-1	-	TGTGCCAGTAGTCCCCGACTAGCGGGGGAGCAGTTCTTC	CASSPRLAGEQFF
TRBD2	TRBV19	TRBJ2-7	-	TGTGCCAGTAGTACGGCCGGGACTAGCGGTTACGAGCAGTACTTC	CASSTAGTSGYEQYF
-	TRBV9	TRBJ2-7	-	TGTGCCAGCAGCGTAGCGGGATCGGGAGAGCAGTACTTC	CASSVAGSGEQYF
TRBD1	TRBV5-4	TRBJ2-6	-	TGTGCCAGCAGCCTGCGACAGGGGGCATTCCCTGGGGCCAACGTCCTGACTTTC	CASSLRQGAFPGANVLTF
TRBD1	TRBV19	TRBJ2-2	-	TGTGCCAGTAGTAATTCCGGGACAGCGAACACCGGGGAGCTGTTTTTT	CASSNSGTANTGELFF
TRBD1	TRBV19	TRBJ2-5	-	TGTGCCAGTAGTAGGGGGACAGACTGGAAGTACTTC	CASSRGTDWKYF
TRBD1	TRBV6-5	TRBJ1-6	-	TGTGCCAGCAGTACAAGGGGGCCCAGTAATTCACCCCTCCACTTT	CASSTRGPSNSPLHF